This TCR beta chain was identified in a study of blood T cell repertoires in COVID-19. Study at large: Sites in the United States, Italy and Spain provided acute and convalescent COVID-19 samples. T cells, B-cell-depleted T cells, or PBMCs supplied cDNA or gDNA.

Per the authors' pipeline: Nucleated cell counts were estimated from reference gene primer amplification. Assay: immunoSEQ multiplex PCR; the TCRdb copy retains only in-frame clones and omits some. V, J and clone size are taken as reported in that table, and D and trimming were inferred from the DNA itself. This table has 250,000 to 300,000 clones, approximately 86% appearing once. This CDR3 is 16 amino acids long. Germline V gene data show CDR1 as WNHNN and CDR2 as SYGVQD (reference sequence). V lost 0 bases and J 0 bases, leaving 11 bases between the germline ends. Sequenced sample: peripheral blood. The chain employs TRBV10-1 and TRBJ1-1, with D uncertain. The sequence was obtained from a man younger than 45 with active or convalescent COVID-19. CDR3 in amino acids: CASSESRPGLNTEAFF. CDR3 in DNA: TGCGCCAGCAGTGAGTCGAGACCGGGGTTGAACACTGAAGCTTTCTTT.